These 30 T cell receptor beta chains were all obtained from the same sample, sequenced in a study of OX40 agonist ivuxolimab in advanced cancers. Repertoires were generated with immunoSEQ multiplex PCR, while TCRdb's copy carries only in-frame clones and drops some. The sample has fewer than 80,000 clones, 89% seen once. The sample in question was CD4+ or CD8+ T cells sorted from blood, obtained in a trial of the OX40 agonist ivuxolimab. The receptors originated from an adult with an advanced solid tumor such as melanoma, head and neck, liver or kidney cancer.

The chain has TRBV7-9 and TRBJ1-2; D is unresolved. Germline V gene data show CDR1 as SEHNR and CDR2 as FQNEAQ (reference sequence). V was cut by 1 base and J by 6 bases, with 9 bases left in between. This CDR3 spans 13 amino acids. The CDR3 spells CASSLVPVDGYTF. CDR3 nucleotides: TGTGCCAGCAGCTTAGTCCCCGTGGATGGCTACACCTTC.

This chain uses TRBV28 with TRBJ2-3; D gene uncertain. The V gene's germline CDR1 is MDHEN and CDR2 SYDVKM. The germline V and J ends were trimmed by 6 bases and 4 bases, with 17 bases remaining between them. This CDR3 spans 15 amino acids. The CDR3, as DNA: TGTGCCAGCAGCCAGGAGACCCTTCGGGCAGATACGCAGTATTTT. It codes for CASSQETLRADTQYF. Full variable domain (missing parts from reference TRBV28 and TRBJ2-3): DVKVTQSSRYLVKRTGEKVFLECVQDMDHENMFWYRQDPGLGLRLIYFSYDVKMKEKGDIPEGYSVSREKKERFSLILESASTNQTSMYLCASSQETLRADTQYFGPGTRLTVL.

This clone was detected only once. This chain joins TRBV7-3 and TRBJ2-7, with D hard to call. The V gene lost 0 bases and the J gene lost 0 bases, with 6 bases spanning the gap. Germline V gene data show CDR1 as SGHTA and CDR2 as FQGTGA. This CDR3 is built from 14 residues. For the CDR3, the DNA is TGTGCCAGCAGCTTAACAGCTGGCTCCTACGAGCAGTACTTC. Its protein is CASSLTAGSYEQYF.

V is TRBV4-1 and J is TRBJ1-1, with D tentatively TRBD1 (6 bases). Trimming took off 4 bases at V and 6 bases at J, with 12 bases between the two ends. The CDR3 is 13 residues long. Germline V gives CDR1 MGHRA, CDR2 YSYEKL. CDR3 nucleotide sequence: TGCGCCAGCAGCCGTGGGGGGCCCGCTGAAGCTTTCTTT. Amino acid sequence: CASSRGGPAEAFF.

V is TRBV9 and J is TRBJ2-7; D is possibly TRBD2 (5 bases). Trimming took off 4 bases at V and 3 bases at J, with 17 bases between the two ends. Germline CDR1 reads SGDLS; CDR2 reads YYNGEE. This CDR3 comprises 15 residues. The CDR3 protein is CASSPESERHYEQYF. In DNA form, the CDR3 reads TGTGCCAGCAGCCCGGAATCAGAGCGGCACTACGAGCAGTACTTC.

The chain joins TRBV6-6 to TRBJ2-1, with 8 bases that match TRBD1. The CDR3 contains 14 residues. J lost 6 bases, V lost 4 bases, and 5 bases had no gene match. CDR1 MNHNY and CDR2 SVGAGI come from the germline V gene (reference sequence). The chain's CDR3 is CASSSQGAGNEQFF. CDR3 sequence (DNA): TGTGCCAGCAGTTCGCAGGGGGCAGGCAATGAGCAGTTCTTC.

The chain couples TRBV11-3 to TRBJ2-5; 16 nucleotides align to TRBD2. The germline V gene has CDR1 SGHNT and CDR2 YENEEA. This CDR3 spans 17 amino acids. J was trimmed by 5 bases and V by 5 bases; bases with no gene match: 8. The DNA of the CDR3 is TGTGCCAGCAGCCGAGGGACTAGCGGGGGGGCCTGGGAGACCCAGTACTTC. As protein: CASSRGTSGGAWETQYF.

This clone was seen a few times. V usage is TRBV9 and J usage is TRBJ1-1; no clear D gene. The CDR3 length is 14 residues. Germline lookup yields CDR1 SGDLS and CDR2 YYNGEE. The germline V and J ends were trimmed by 0 bases and 5 bases, with 11 bases remaining between them. Here the CDR3 DNA reads TGTGCCAGCAGCGTAGGGAGCTTGCGGACTGAAGCTTTCTTT. Translation gives CASSVGSLRTEAFF.

The rearrangement uses TRBV6-6 and TRBJ1-5; D is ambiguous. CDR3 length: 15 residues. Germline values: CDR1 MNHNY, CDR2 SVGAGI (reference sequence). V gave up 7 bases and J gave up 3 bases, with 16 bases separating them. The CDR3 protein is CASILLPSANQPQHF. The CDR3, as DNA: TGTGCCAGCATCCTTTTACCGAGTGCCAATCAGCCCCAGCATTTT.

V is TRBV7-6 and J is TRBJ2-7, with 12 bases matching TRBD2. V trimming: 1 base; J trimming: 4 bases; junction bases outside the gene matches: 14. Germline loops: CDR1 SGHVS, CDR2 FNYEAQ. The CDR3 sequence is 19 residues long. The CDR3 DNA is TGTGCCAGCAGCTTAGGGGCGACTAGCGGGAGTCGGTTGGGGTACGAGCAGTACTTC. It codes for CASSLGATSGSRLGYEQYF.

For this clone: Additional DNA sequences in this sample encode the identical CDR3. The rearrangement joins TRBV4-1 to TRBJ1-1; possibly TRBD1 for D (5 bases). The germline gives CDR1 MGHRA, CDR2 YSYEKL. CDR3 length equals 14 residues. V was shortened by 1 base and J by 4 bases, with 10 bases between the two germline ends. The CDR3 DNA reads TGCGCCAGCAGCCAAGGCCGGGGCGCCACTGAAGCTTTCTTT. This sequence encodes CASSQGRGATEAFF.

The chain uses TRBV9 and TRBJ2-3; 7 bases align to TRBD2. The V segment lost 4 bases and the J segment 0 bases; nucleotides outside the gene matches: 11. The CDR3 runs 17 residues. The V gene's germline CDR1 is SGDLS and CDR2 YYNGEE. The CDR3 is CASSLSGGDSSTDTQYF. CDR3 bases: TGTGCCAGCAGCCTATCTGGGGGGGACTCAAGCACAGATACGCAGTATTTT.

V is TRBV29-1 and J is TRBJ2-2; no firm D call. This CDR3 is 11 amino acids long. With 5 bases removed from V and 6 bases from J, the gap between germline ends came to 7 bases. Germline V gene lookup returns CDR1 SQVTM and CDR2 ANQGSEA. CDR3 amino acids: CSVFRAGELFF. The CDR3 region has the DNA TGCAGCGTTTTTCGGGCCGGGGAGCTGTTTTTT.

V is TRBV6-5 and J is TRBJ1-2; the D is unclear. Germline V gene sequence: CDR1 MNHEY, CDR2 SVGAGI. The V gene lost 6 bases and the J gene lost 5 bases, with 7 bases spanning the gap. The CDR3 consists of 11 residues. The DNA for the CDR3 is TGTGCCAGCAGGCTAGGGTATGGCTACACCTTC. The encoded protein is CASRLGYGYTF.

The chain has TRBV9 and TRBJ1-2; TRBD1 might be the D (5 bases). Germline V lookup: CDR1 SGDLS, CDR2 YYNGEE. This CDR3 region has 15 residues. Trimming shortened V by 4 bases and J by 5 bases, and 18 bases separated the two germline ends. CDR3 region: CASSPSGGAGYGYTF. The CDR3 nucleotides read TGTGCCAGCAGCCCGTCCGGTGGGGCCGGATATGGCTACACCTTC.

The chain employs TRBV2 and TRBJ2-1, with D perhaps TRBD1 or TRBD2 (5 bases each). Trimming took 4 bases from V and 8 from J, leaving 18 bases between them. CDR1 SNHLY and CDR2 FYNNEI come from the germline V gene. The CDR3 consists of 15 residues. The CDR3 bases are TGTGCCAGCAGTGCGTGGGGGAGTCTAACCTATGAGCAGTTCTTC. This codes for CASSAWGSLTYEQFF.

The chain couples TRBV6-5 to TRBJ2-5; 7 positions match TRBD1. V lost 6 bases, J lost 5 bases, and 15 bases stayed unmatched. CDR1 is MNHEY and CDR2 is SVGAGI in the germline V gene. The CDR3 has 16 amino acids. The CDR3 spells CASRYHGNRGQETQYF. The CDR3 DNA follows: TGTGCCAGCAGATACCATGGAAACAGGGGCCAGGAGACCCAGTACTTC.

The rearrangement links TRBV7-8 to TRBJ2-7; no firm D call. The length of the CDR3 is 14 residues. Germline V lookup: CDR1 SGHVS, CDR2 FQNEAQ. V was pared by 2 bases and J by 2 bases, with 10 bases between. The CDR3 protein is CASSLTSFTYEQYF. CDR3 DNA sequence: TGTGCCAGCAGCTTAACATCTTTTACCTACGAGCAGTACTTC. The full variable domain, in which reference TRBV7-8 and TRBJ2-7 provide the parts outside the CDR3, is GAGVSQSPRYKVAKRGQDVALRCDPISGHVSLFWYQQALGQGPEFLTYFQNEAQLDKSGLPSDRFFAERPEGSVSTLKIQRTQQEDSAVYLCASSLTSFTYEQYFGPGTRLTVT.

The CDR3 is CASSPGLAGLTYEQYF. As DNA, the CDR3 is TGTGCCAGCAGCCCGGGACTAGCGGGCCTAACCTACGAGCAGTACTTC. The genes are TRBV7-9 and TRBJ2-7, with 12 bases aligning to TRBD2. This CDR3 is 16 amino acids long. CDR1 and CDR2 (germline): SEHNR, FQNEAQ (reference sequence). The J segment lost 2 bases and the V segment lost 5 bases, leaving 7 bases of the junction unmatched.

CDR3 in DNA: TGTGCCAGCAGCTTAATCACAGATACGCAGTATTTT. Protein product: CASSLITDTQYF. The J gene is TRBJ2-3, the V gene TRBV5-5; D remains ambiguous. This CDR3 region has 12 residues. Trimming stripped 2 bases from V and 2 bases from J, with 3 bases between. Germline assignment: CDR1 SGHKS and CDR2 YYEKEE (reference sequence).

This clone was seen only once. The rearrangement joins TRBV28 to TRBJ2-2, with 9 nucleotides matching TRBD2. V lost 8 bases, J lost 6 bases, and 10 bases stayed unmatched. Germline CDR1 MDHEN, CDR2 SYDVKM. This CDR3 contains 15 residues. This CDR3 reads CASGAGGYFAGELFF. The CDR3 DNA sequence: TGTGCCAGCGGAGCGGGAGGCTATTTCGCCGGGGAGCTGTTTTTT.

This clone was counted a single time. The V gene is TRBV19, the J gene TRBJ1-5; no definite D call. The ends were cut back, 3 bases at V and 9 bases at J, with 15 bases in the middle. This CDR3 has 14 residues. The V gene's germline CDR1 is LNHDA and CDR2 SQIVND (reference sequence). DNA for the CDR3: TGTGCCAGTAGTATGGTAGGTGGGCATAGGCCCCAGCATTTT. As protein: CASSMVGGHRPQHF.

J is TRBJ1-5 and V is TRBV7-9; D gene uncertain. Germline V lookup: CDR1 SEHNR, CDR2 FQNEAQ (reference sequence). Trimming left V 5 bases short and J 0 bases short, with 11 bases between. The CDR3 consists of 15 residues. The CDR3 nucleotides are TGTGCCAGCAGCCTCGGGCCTCTTAGCAATCAGCCCCAGCATTTT. Amino acid sequence: CASSLGPLSNQPQHF.

The rearrangement links TRBV4-1 to TRBJ2-7, with no clear D. CDR1 is MGHRA, CDR2 YSYEKL, per germline. The CDR3 consists of 13 residues. Trimming took 2 bases from V and 3 from J, leaving 8 bases between them. The CDR3 is CASSQIIGYEQYF. In DNA, the CDR3 is TGCGCCAGCAGCCAAATTATAGGCTACGAGCAGTACTTC.

The CDR3 reads CASSENLGAYNEQFF. The CDR3 DNA sequence: TGTGCCAGCAGTGAGAATCTAGGGGCCTACAATGAGCAGTTCTTC. The rearrangement links TRBV6-4 to TRBJ2-1, with D tentatively TRBD1 (5 bases). CDR1 is MRHNA, CDR2 SNTAGT, per germline. This CDR3 region has 15 residues. V gave up 3 bases and J gave up 2 bases, with 11 bases separating them.

The chain recombines TRBV29-1 with TRBJ1-1; D gene uncertain. Germline V gives CDR1 SQVTM, CDR2 ANQGSEA. Deletions cut 5 bases from V and 1 base from J, with 5 bases between. CDR3 length: 11 residues. CDR3 in amino acids: CSVYQNTEAFF. CDR3 in DNA: TGCAGCGTTTACCAGAACACTGAAGCTTTCTTT. The full variable domain, completed using reference TRBV29-1 and TRBJ1-1, is SAVISQKPSRDICQRGTSLTIQCQVDSQVTMMFWYRQQPGQSLTLIATANQGSEATYESGFVIDKFPISRPNLTFSTLTVSNMSPEDSSIYLCSVYQNTEAFFGQGTRLTVV.

This chain links TRBV7-9 with TRBJ2-2, with 13 bases identical to TRBD2. The CDR3 has 17 residues. Trimming at V came to 4 bases and at J to 7 bases, leaving 9 bases not matched to a gene. Germline loops: CDR1 SEHNR, CDR2 FQNEAQ (reference sequence). CDR3 sequence reads: CASSSRTSGSLGGELFF. In nucleotides, the CDR3 is TGTGCCAGCAGCTCGCGGACTAGCGGGAGTCTGGGCGGGGAGCTGTTTTTT.

The J gene is TRBJ2-7, the V gene TRBV6-5, with D perhaps assigned TRBD1 or TRBD2 (5 bases each). The length of the CDR3 is 13 residues. V gave up 7 bases and J gave up 4 bases, with 14 bases separating them. Germline CDR1 MNHEY, CDR2 SVGAGI. CDR3 region: CASTGTETYEQYF. The CDR3 DNA sequence: TGTGCCAGCACCGGGACGGAGACATACGAGCAGTACTTC.

This rearrangement joins TRBV18 to TRBJ2-5, with 10 nucleotides matching TRBD1. The CDR3 totals 15 residues. The V segment lost 2 bases and the J segment 5 bases; nucleotides outside the gene matches: 5. Looked up from germline, CDR1 is KGHSH and CDR2 is LQKENI. The CDR3 DNA follows: TGTGCCAGCTCACCAGACAGGGGGCGCGGTGAGACCCAGTACTTC. Its translation: CASSPDRGRGETQYF.

This chain uses TRBV9 with TRBJ2-3; 9 bases line up with TRBD2. Germline CDR1 is SGDLS and CDR2 is YYNGEE. J gave up 3 bases and V 4 bases, and 12 bases lay outside the gene matches. CDR3 size: 17 residues. In DNA form, the CDR3 reads TGTGCCAGCAGCCTAGATGGGCGGGAGGGCCGGACAGATACGCAGTATTTT. It specifies CASSLDGREGRTDTQYF.